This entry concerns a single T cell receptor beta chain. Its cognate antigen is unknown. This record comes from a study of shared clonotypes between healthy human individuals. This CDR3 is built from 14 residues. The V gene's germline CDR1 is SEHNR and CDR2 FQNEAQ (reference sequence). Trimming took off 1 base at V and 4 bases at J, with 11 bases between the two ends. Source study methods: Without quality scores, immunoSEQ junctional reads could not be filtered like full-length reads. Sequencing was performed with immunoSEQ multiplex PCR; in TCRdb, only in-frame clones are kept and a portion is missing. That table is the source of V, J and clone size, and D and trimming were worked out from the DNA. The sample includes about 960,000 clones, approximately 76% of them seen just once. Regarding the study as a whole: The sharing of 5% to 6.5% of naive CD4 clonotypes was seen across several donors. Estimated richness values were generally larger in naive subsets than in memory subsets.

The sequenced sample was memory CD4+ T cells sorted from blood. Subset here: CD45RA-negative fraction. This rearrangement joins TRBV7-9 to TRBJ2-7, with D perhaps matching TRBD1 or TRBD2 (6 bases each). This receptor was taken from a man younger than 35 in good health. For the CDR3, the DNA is TGTGCCAGCAGCTTAGAAACAGGGACTTACGAGCAGTACTTC. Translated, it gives CASSLETGTYEQYF.